This entry lists 2 T cell receptor beta chains sequenced from one sample in a study of cytomegalovirus exposure and HLA in healthy donors. Amplification used 60 Vbeta primers and 13 Jbeta primers. Using immunoSEQ multiplex PCR, the repertoire was profiled, and TCRdb retains in-frame clones only, with some absent. This table holds roughly 97,000 clones, about 9.4% found once. The sequenced material came from PBMCs. The source of these receptors is a man aged 40-50 years in good health and CMV-seropositive.

This chain links TRBV7-9 with TRBJ2-7; no reliable D call. Between the trimmed V and J ends, which lost 4 bases and 5 bases, there was a span of 6 bases. CDR1 SEHNR and CDR2 FQNEAQ come from the germline V gene (reference sequence). The CDR3 length is 11 residues. CDR3 protein: CASSWPDEQYF. The CDR3 DNA reads TGTGCCAGCAGCTGGCCCGACGAGCAGTACTTC.

The chain links TRBV7-8 to TRBJ2-7; 8 positions match TRBD1. Germline-derived CDR1 and CDR2 are SGHVS and FQNEAQ. Germline trimming cut 1 base from V and 0 bases from J; bases unmatched to any gene: 8. The CDR3 is 17 amino acids. Written as DNA, the CDR3 is TGTGCCAGCAGCTTAGTAGGTGGTGGACAGGGCTCCTACGAGCAGTACTTC. Protein product: CASSLVGGGQGSYEQYF.